Shown below are 30 T cell receptor beta chains from a single sample sequenced in a study of shared clonotypes between healthy human individuals. Assay: immunoSEQ multiplex PCR; the TCRdb copy retains only in-frame clones and omits some. The sample carries fewer than 1.8 million clones, roughly 98.5% recorded once. The sample consisted of naive CD4+ T cells sorted from blood. Subset noted: CD45RA+ positively selected. The receptors come from a man aged 25 to 40 in good health.

The J gene is TRBJ1-2, the V gene TRBV5-4; TRBD1 is a possible D gene (6 bases). This CDR3 spans 14 amino acids. The germline CDR1 and CDR2 sequences are SGHNT and YYREEE (reference sequence). Trimming cost V 0 bases and J 7 bases, with 13 bases left between them. The CDR3 region is CASSLVGAQGGYTF. CDR3 sequence (DNA): TGTGCCAGCAGCTTGGTGGGGGCTCAAGGTGGCTACACCTTC.

This chain joins TRBV30 and TRBJ1-1, with D unresolved. Germline loops: CDR1 GTSNPN, CDR2 SVGIG (reference sequence). The CDR3 is made up of 13 amino acids. Trimming shortened V by 0 bases and J by 3 bases, and 8 bases separated the two germline ends. CDR3 sequence: CAWSVETYTEAFF. The CDR3 DNA sequence: TGTGCCTGGAGTGTCGAGACATACACTGAAGCTTTCTTT. Using reference TRBV30 and TRBJ1-1 for the parts outside the CDR3, the full variable domain is SQTIHQWPATLVQPVGSPLSLECTVEGTSNPNLYWYRQAAGRGLQLLFYSVGIGQISSEVPQNLSASRPQDRQFILSSKKLLLSDSGFYLCAWSVETYTEAFFGQGTRLTVV.

This chain connects TRBV9 to TRBJ2-5, with TRBD2 matching 7 bases. Unmatched junction bases numbered 5, after V lost 7 bases and J lost 2 bases. The CDR3 length is 13 residues. Per germline, CDR1 SGDLS and CDR2 YYNGEE. The CDR3 sequence is CASGREPQETQYF. CDR3 nucleotide sequence: TGTGCCAGCGGGCGGGAGCCTCAAGAGACCCAGTACTTC.

V usage is TRBV10-3 and J usage is TRBJ2-2; 7 positions match TRBD2. The CDR3 length is 16 residues. V trimming: 5 bases; J trimming: 4 bases; junction bases outside the gene matches: 10. Germline V gene sequence: CDR1 ENHRY, CDR2 SYGVKD. The CDR3 sequence: CAISQTLLAPTGELFF. CDR3 in DNA: TGTGCCATCAGTCAAACTCTACTAGCGCCCACCGGGGAGCTGTTTTTT.

The chain couples TRBV25-1 to TRBJ1-2, with a possible D match to TRBD1 (6 bases). Germline-derived CDR1 and CDR2 are MGHDK and SYGVNS. Trimming pared 1 base from V and 4 bases from J, leaving 13 bases between. The CDR3 contains 15 residues. Written as DNA, the CDR3 is TGTGCCAGCAGTGAATCCTGGACAGTACTCTATGGCTACACCTTC. Translating it yields CASSESWTVLYGYTF.

The CDR3 sequence: CASTRLAITDTQYF. In DNA form, the CDR3 reads TGTGCCAGCACTCGACTAGCCATCACAGATACGCAGTATTTT. V and J are TRBV9 and TRBJ2-3; 7 bases align to TRBD2. Trimming removed 6 bases from V and 2 bases from J; junction bases left unmatched: 6. Germline-derived CDR1 and CDR2 are SGDLS and YYNGEE. CDR3 size: 14 residues.

The chain carries TRBV4-2 and TRBJ2-1; D gene unclear. CDR3 length equals 16 residues. Per germline, CDR1 LGHNA and CDR2 YNFKEQ. Between the trimmed V and J ends, which lost 1 base and 5 bases, there was a span of 15 bases. CDR3 nucleotides: TGTGCCAGCAGCCAAGCTGCCAGGAAATCCCACAATGAGCAGTTCTTC. Amino acid sequence: CASSQAARKSHNEQFF.

Remarks on this clone: The same CDR3 is also encoded by other DNA sequences in this sample. V is TRBV4-1 and J is TRBJ1-5; D is possibly TRBD1 (5 bases). The CDR3 consists of 15 residues. The V gene's germline CDR1 is MGHRA and CDR2 YSYEKL. V was clipped by 1 base and J by 2 bases, with 9 bases between them. CDR3 amino acids: CASSQVMTGNQPQHF. CDR3 DNA: TGCGCCAGCAGCCAAGTTATGACAGGCAATCAGCCCCAGCATTTT.

The chain carries TRBV19 and TRBJ2-7; D might be TRBD1 or TRBD2, each matching 5 bases. V lost 7 bases and J lost 9, with 19 bases in between. Germline V gene lookup returns CDR1 LNHDA and CDR2 SQIVND (reference sequence). This CDR3 spans 13 amino acids. In nucleotides, the CDR3 is TGTGCCAGTATGGCGCAGAGTGGGACGGGGCAGTACTTC. Protein sequence: CASMAQSGTGQYF.

The chain carries TRBV4-2 and TRBJ1-2; tentatively, D is TRBD1 (5 bases). Germline CDR1 and CDR2: LGHNA and YNFKEQ. Deletions cut 0 bases from V and 8 bases from J, with 16 bases between. The CDR3 length is 15 residues. CDR3 nucleotides: TGTGCCAGCAGCCAAGAAGTAAGACAGACGATAGGCTACACCTTC. Protein sequence: CASSQEVRQTIGYTF.

A word on this clone: The sample carries other DNA sequences with the same CDR3. The V gene is TRBV11-2, the J gene TRBJ1-2; 7 bases are a match to TRBD1. Germline CDR1 SGHAT, CDR2 FQNNGV. CDR3 length: 15 residues. V trimming: 4 bases; J trimming: 0 bases; junction bases outside the gene matches: 5. CDR3 region: CASSSRDRANYGYTF. CDR3 coding DNA: TGTGCCAGCAGCTCCCGGGACAGAGCTAACTATGGCTACACCTTC.

V and J are TRBV18 and TRBJ2-4; 9 nucleotides line up with TRBD1. This CDR3 is built from 15 residues. CDR1 is KGHSH, CDR2 LQKENI, per germline. Germline trimming cut 2 bases from V and 6 bases from J; bases unmatched to any gene: 5. For the CDR3, the DNA is TGTGCCAGCTCACCATCCGCGGGACAGGGAAACATTCAGTACTTC. This translates into CASSPSAGQGNIQYF.

The V call is TRBV7-8, the J call TRBJ2-7; 10 bases are shared with TRBD2. The CDR3 runs 17 residues. V was pared by 5 bases and J by 3 bases, with 13 bases of the junction left unmatched. Per germline, CDR1 SGHVS and CDR2 FQNEAQ. CDR3 sequence (DNA): TGTGCCAGCAGCCGAACCGCTAGCGGGAGAAATTTCTACGAGCAGTACTTC. Residues: CASSRTASGRNFYEQYF.

Only a few counts were recorded for this clone. The V and J genes are TRBV7-2 and TRBJ1-4; D is uncertain. This CDR3 has 13 amino acids. V was trimmed by 5 bases and J by 7 bases, leaving 11 bases between them. Germline loops: CDR1 SGHTA, CDR2 FQGNSA. The chain's CDR3 is CASSAGSLEKLFF. Here the CDR3 DNA reads TGTGCCAGCAGCGCCGGGTCGCTTGAAAAACTGTTTTTT. The variable domain in full, with the rest retrieved from reference TRBV7-2 and TRBJ1-4, is GAGVSQSPSNKVTEKGKDVELRCDPISGHTALYWYRQSLGQGLEFLIYFQGNSAPDKSGLPSDRFSAERTGGSVSTLTIQRTQQEDSAVYLCASSAGSLEKLFFGSGTQLSVL.

The CDR3 loop is CASSEVEGWTEAFF. The CDR3 DNA reads as TGTGCCAGCAGTGAAGTAGAAGGATGGACTGAAGCTTTCTTT. This chain uses TRBV6-1 with TRBJ1-1, with D unclear. The length of the CDR3 is 14 residues. Germline CDR1 and CDR2: MNHNS and SASEGT. Trimming removed 1 base from V and 5 bases from J, with 11 bases in between.

The CDR3 sequence is CASSLSGLYNEQFF. In DNA form, the CDR3 reads TGCGCCAGCAGCCTAAGCGGTCTCTACAATGAGCAGTTCTTC. J is TRBJ2-1 and V is TRBV4-1, with a weak D call TRBD2 (5 bases). This CDR3 region has 14 residues. Germline assignment: CDR1 MGHRA and CDR2 YSYEKL. Deletions cut 4 bases from V and 3 bases from J, with 10 bases between.

This chain uses TRBV7-9 with TRBJ1-4; no reliable D call. Trimming stripped 5 bases from V and 5 bases from J, with 15 bases between. The CDR3 consists of 15 residues. The germline CDR1 and CDR2 sequences are SEHNR and FQNEAQ (reference sequence). Here the CDR3 reads CASSRLGSGNEKLFF. CDR3 nucleotide sequence: TGTGCCAGCAGCCGTCTCGGCAGCGGCAATGAAAAACTGTTTTTT.

This sequence joins TRBV9 and TRBJ1-3, with 7 positions matching TRBD1. The ends lost 3 bases at V and 4 bases at J; junction bases unmatched: 10. This CDR3 has 16 amino acids. Germline V gene data show CDR1 as SGDLS and CDR2 as YYNGEE. The CDR3 nucleotides are TGTGCCAGCAGCGGAGGGACAGCCCTATTCGGAAACACCATATATTTT. This codes for CASSGGTALFGNTIYF.

The chain has TRBV6-6 and TRBJ2-5, with TRBD1 identical over 8 bases. Looked up from germline, CDR1 is MNHNY and CDR2 is SVGAGI (reference sequence). The length of the CDR3 is 13 residues. With 4 bases clipped from V and 3 bases from J, the junction kept 1 base outside the gene matches. CDR3 DNA: TGTGCCAGCAGTTGGGACAGGAAAGAGACCCAGTACTTC. It specifies CASSWDRKETQYF.

This clone was seen only once. This chain links TRBV18 with TRBJ1-1; 8 positions match TRBD1. With 2 bases clipped from V and 1 base from J, the junction kept 12 bases outside the gene matches. Per the germline V gene, CDR1 is KGHSH and CDR2 is LQKENI. The CDR3 runs to 18 residues. CDR3 sequence (DNA): TGTGCCAGCTCACCAAAAGCATGGGGCAGGGGGCAGAACACTGAAGCTTTCTTT. Amino acids: CASSPKAWGRGQNTEAFF.

The rearrangement joins TRBV2 to TRBJ2-7, with TRBD2 matching 7 bases. The CDR3 spans 15 residues. Germline assignment: CDR1 SNHLY and CDR2 FYNNEI. V shed 10 bases and J 3 bases; nucleotides not matched to a gene: 15. Here the CDR3 reads CAISVPSGRYYEQYF. CDR3 DNA: TGTGCCATCTCCGTCCCTAGCGGTCGATACTACGAGCAGTACTTC.

This clone was found once. The V and J genes are TRBV6-6 and TRBJ2-1; D ambiguous. The CDR3 runs 11 residues. In germline, CDR1 is MNHNY, CDR2 SVGAGI (reference sequence). V was shortened by 7 bases and J by 4 bases, with 5 bases between the two germline ends. The CDR3 here is CASTWYNEQFF. The CDR3 DNA is TGTGCCAGCACGTGGTACAATGAGCAGTTCTTC.

The chain recombines TRBV5-1 with TRBJ1-1; the match to TRBD1 covers 7 bases. The CDR3 runs to 14 residues. V shed 3 bases, J shed 1 base, and the junction held 3 bases outside the gene matches. CDR1 and CDR2 from the germline V gene are SGHRS and YFSETQ. DNA for the CDR3: TGCGCCAGCAGCTGGGGACAGTCGAACACTGAAGCTTTCTTT. Residues: CASSWGQSNTEAFF.

The CDR3 coding sequence is TGTGCCAGCAGCGTAATAGGAGGGCTCGCTGGAAACACCATATATTTT. Translating gives CASSVIGGLAGNTIYF. The V gene is TRBV9, the J gene TRBJ1-3; D call uncertain. V shed 1 base and J shed 2 bases, with 13 bases lying between them. Germline CDR1 SGDLS, CDR2 YYNGEE. The CDR3 extends over 16 amino acids. The full variable domain, rest sourced from reference TRBV9 and TRBJ1-3, is DSGVTQTPKHLITATGQRVTLRCSPRSGDLSVYWYQQSLDQGLQFLIQYYNGEERAKGNILERFSAQQFPDLHSELNLSSLELGDSALYFCASSVIGGLAGNTIYFGEGSWLTVV.

The genes are TRBV7-2 and TRBJ1-2, with 7 bases aligning to TRBD1. The J segment lost 8 bases and the V segment lost 5 bases, leaving 11 bases of the junction unmatched. This CDR3 region has 14 residues. CDR1 is SGHTA, CDR2 FQGNSA, per germline. CDR3 loop: CASSRSRDSKGYTF. DNA for the CDR3: TGTGCCAGCAGCCGTTCGAGGGACAGCAAAGGCTACACCTTC.

The chain couples TRBV6-1 to TRBJ2-5; tentatively, D is TRBD1 or TRBD2 (6 bases each). Germline loops: CDR1 MNHNS, CDR2 SASEGT. This CDR3 has 13 residues. V dropped 5 bases and J dropped 4 bases, with 11 bases sitting between them. CDR3 nucleotides: TGTGCCAGCAGTCCCACGGGGGCAGAGACCCAGTACTTC. It translates to CASSPTGAETQYF.

V usage is TRBV23-1 and J usage is TRBJ1-4; D gene ambiguous. Being an ORF, TRBV23-1 has a function that is uncertain. Trimming took 4 bases from V and 8 from J, leaving 17 bases between them. The CDR3 is 15 amino acids. CDR3 DNA sequence: TGCGCCAGCAGTCGACGCCCCGATCACCACGAAAAACTGTTTTTT. Translated, it gives CASSRRPDHHEKLFF.

J is TRBJ1-1 and V is TRBV5-4; D is unclear. Germline loops: CDR1 SGHNT, CDR2 YYREEE (reference sequence). This CDR3 spans 14 amino acids. Trimming took 1 base from V and 4 from J, leaving 11 bases between them. The CDR3 DNA follows: TGTGCCAGCAGCTTGAGTCCGGCTGGCACTGAAGCTTTCTTT. This translates into CASSLSPAGTEAFF.

The CDR3 sequence: CASSLAKGTSPSTDTQYF. The CDR3, as DNA: TGTGCCAGCAGCTTAGCTAAGGGGACTAGCCCTAGCACAGATACGCAGTATTTT. The rearrangement uses TRBV7-6 and TRBJ2-3; 9 bases align to TRBD2. The CDR3 has 18 amino acids. The germline V gene has CDR1 SGHVS and CDR2 FNYEAQ. V lost 0 bases and J lost 0; bases outside the gene matches: 7. Full variable domain (outside the CDR3, taken from reference TRBV7-6 and TRBJ2-3): GAGVSQSPRYKVTKRGQDVALRCDPISGHVSLYWYRQALGQGPEFLTYFNYEAQQDKSGLPNDRFSAERPEGSISTLTIQRTEQRDSAMYRCASSLAKGTSPSTDTQYFGPGTRLTVL.

The chain combines TRBV28 with TRBJ1-2, with D possibly TRBD1 on 5 matching bases. CDR3 size: 13 residues. Germline V CDR1 and CDR2: MDHEN, SYDVKM. With 8 bases removed from V and 0 bases from J, the gap between germline ends came to 10 bases. DNA for the CDR3: TGTGCCAGCCGGGGGACGGCTAACTATGGCTACACCTTC. It specifies CASRGTANYGYTF.